A single sample is the source of the 5 T cell receptor beta chains below, sequenced in a study of monozygotic twins with inflammatory bowel disease. TCRdb re-called the 5' RACE reads; one entry per CDR3 protein, DNA not given. The specimen's table records some 83,000 distinct CDR3 sequences. Sequenced input: blood. These receptors originate from a human donor with ulcerative colitis or Crohn's disease, or a healthy co-twin of an affected twin (not recorded which).

V and J are TRBV18 and TRBJ2-5; as DNA is missing, the TRBD1 call by TCRdb cannot be tested. This CDR3 is 14 amino acids long. The germline V gene encodes CDR1 KGHSH and CDR2 LQKENI. The CDR3 sequence is CASSYGQTQETQYF.

The rearrangement joins TRBV3-1 to TRBJ1-2. Germline lookup yields CDR1 LGHDT and CDR2 YNNKEL (reference sequence). This CDR3 region has 15 residues. The CDR3 loop is CASSQEVSRVGGYTF. Using reference TRBV3-1 and TRBJ1-2 for the parts outside the CDR3, the full variable domain is DTAVSQTPKYLVTQMGNDKSIKCEQNLGHDTMYWYKQDSKKFLKIMFSYNNKELIINETVPNRFSPKSPDKAHLNLHINSLELGDSAVYFCASSQEVSRVGGYTFGSGTRLTVV.

The chain carries TRBV18 and TRBJ1-2; lacking DNA, the TRBD1 call made by TCRdb goes unchecked. The germline CDR1 and CDR2 sequences are KGHSH and LQKENI. The CDR3 runs to 15 residues. The CDR3 region is CASSPPRGTAFGYTF.

This rearrangement joins TRBV29-1 to TRBJ2-4; there is no DNA to check the TCRdb D call of TRBD1. Germline CDR1 SQVTM, CDR2 ANQGSEA. This CDR3 region has 13 residues. The CDR3: CSASGANENIQYF.

V gene TRBV19 combines with J gene TRBJ2-5. Germline loops: CDR1 LNHDA, CDR2 SQIVND (reference sequence). The CDR3 totals 13 residues. CDR3 in amino acids: CASSKWVGETQYF.